This paragraph covers one T cell receptor beta chain sequence. Its specificity is not known. All donors participated as healthy donors of bone marrow. These data originate in a study of cytomegalovirus exposure and HLA in healthy donors. As for the study in general: An analysis done earlier identified around 100 million unique TCR beta sequences from about 179 million T cells. Study-level findings and limits: Productive rates of about 87% or about 30% were seen for most TCR beta V segments in an earlier analysis. The majority of CMV-associated TCR beta chains were reported as apparently HLA-restricted in a later analysis.

Primers included in the PCR were 60 Vbeta and 13 Jbeta primers. The data were produced by immunoSEQ multiplex PCR, yet TCRdb's version contains in-frame clones alone and is incomplete. Among tens of thousands of clones, 82% were seen once, and the ten largest hold about 4%. CDR3 size: 14 residues. Germline V gene data show CDR1 as LNHDA and CDR2 as SQIVND (reference sequence). Trimming took off 1 base at V and 3 bases at J, with 10 bases between the two ends. This clonotype originated in a man in his fifties in good health and CMV-seronegative. This chain links TRBV19 with TRBJ2-7; no definite D call. Sequenced sample: PBMCs. CDR3 nucleotide sequence: TGTGCCAGTAGTATAGTGGGCCAGAGCTACGAGCAGTACTTC. Translated: CASSIVGQSYEQYF.